Each of the 11 T cell receptor beta chains below was sequenced from the same sample in a study of cytomegalovirus exposure and HLA in healthy donors. Use of 60 Vbeta and 13 Jbeta primers characterized the PCR. This table comes from immunoSEQ multiplex PCR, and its TCRdb copy is limited to in-frame clones, with some not included. The repertoire includes roughly 100,000 clones, just over 70% of them detected once, and about 0.8% sits in the top ten. Specimen: PBMCs. These receptors all come from a boy younger than 18 in good health and CMV-seronegative.

This chain uses TRBV7-3 with TRBJ1-2; 10 bases are shared with TRBD1. The CDR3 covers 14 residues. The germline CDR1 and CDR2 sequences are SGHTA and FQGTGA. V was pared by 5 bases and J by 8 bases, with 8 bases of the junction left unmatched. The CDR3 loop is CASSPQPGQGGYTF. In DNA form, the CDR3 reads TGTGCCAGCAGCCCGCAACCGGGACAGGGGGGCTACACCTTC.

The chain joins TRBV5-4 to TRBJ2-7, with 8 bases lining up with TRBD2. Germline CDR1 SGHNT, CDR2 YYREEE (reference sequence). CDR3 length: 16 residues. Trimming took 1 base from V and 6 from J; bases not matched to a gene: 12. The CDR3 sequence: CASSLMSGSGRLEQYF. The CDR3 DNA is TGTGCCAGCAGCTTGATGAGCGGGAGTGGCCGTCTCGAGCAGTACTTC. The entire variable domain, with the rest obtained from reference TRBV5-4 and TRBJ2-7, is as follows: ETGVTQSPTHLIKTRGQQVTLRCSSQSGHNTVSWYQQALGQGPQFIFQYYREEENGRGNFPPRFSGLQFPNYSSELNVNALELDDSALYLCASSLMSGSGRLEQYFGPGTRLTVT.

The chain is built from TRBV7-3 and TRBJ2-1; D might be TRBD2 (6 bases). Looked up from germline, CDR1 is SGHTA and CDR2 is FQGTGA. The CDR3 sequence is 14 residues long. Trimming took off 4 bases at V and 3 bases at J, with 10 bases between the two ends. This CDR3 reads CASSSTRIYNEQFF. Written as DNA, the CDR3 is TGTGCCAGCAGCTCGACTAGAATCTACAATGAGCAGTTCTTC.

This rearrangement joins TRBV5-4 to TRBJ2-1; 8 positions match TRBD2. Trimming cost V 4 bases and J 3 bases; bases outside gene matches: 6. The V gene's germline CDR1 is SGHNT and CDR2 YYREEE (reference sequence). The CDR3 consists of 15 residues. CDR3 bases: TGTGCCAGCAGCCATAGCGGGGATGTCTACAATGAGCAGTTCTTC. Protein product: CASSHSGDVYNEQFF.

The genes are TRBV10-2 and TRBJ2-5; 8 bases map to TRBD1. The CDR3 is 16 amino acids. CDR1 and CDR2 (germline): WSHSY, SAAADI. The V segment lost 4 bases and the J segment 5 bases; nucleotides outside the gene matches: 12. The CDR3 bases are TGCGCCAGCAGTGGCCCCGGGCAGGGGGCTTTTGAGACCCAGTACTTC. It is translated as CASSGPGQGAFETQYF.

This sequence joins TRBV29-1 and TRBJ1-2, with 8 bases lining up with TRBD1. The CDR3 extends over 14 amino acids. With 7 bases clipped from V and 2 bases from J, the junction kept 9 bases outside the gene matches. CDR1 is SQVTM, CDR2 ANQGSEA, per germline. The CDR3 DNA follows: TGCAGCGGAGACGCAGGGGGCCGGAACTATGGCTACACCTTC. It specifies CSGDAGGRNYGYTF.

This clone was counted between two and nine times. The V call is TRBV27, the J call TRBJ1-1, with 9 bases identical to TRBD1. The CDR3 runs 15 residues. Germline loops: CDR1 MNHEY, CDR2 SMNVEV (reference sequence). The ends lost 1 base at V and 0 bases at J; junction bases unmatched: 0. DNA for the CDR3: TGTGCCAGCAGTTTATGGGACAGGGTGAACACTGAAGCTTTCTTT. Translated: CASSLWDRVNTEAFF.

This clone was detected only once. The V gene is TRBV10-2, the J gene TRBJ2-4, with D maybe TRBD1 (5 bases). The germline CDR1 and CDR2 sequences are WSHSY and SAAADI. V lost 0 bases to trimming and J lost 0 bases, with 12 bases between them. This CDR3 is built from 17 residues. This chain's CDR3 is CASSESWRQTAKNIQYF. The CDR3 nucleotides are TGCGCCAGCAGTGAGTCGTGGAGACAGACAGCCAAAAACATTCAGTACTTC.

J is TRBJ1-1 and V is TRBV27, with D possibly being TRBD1 (5 bases). Trimming left V 3 bases short and J 4 bases short, with 21 bases between. Germline values: CDR1 MNHEY, CDR2 SMNVEV (reference sequence). The CDR3 extends over 17 amino acids. The CDR3 sequence: CASSFLRVQGIGTEAFF. The CDR3 DNA sequence: TGTGCCAGCAGTTTTTTACGGGTGCAGGGCATCGGCACTGAAGCTTTCTTT.

The rearrangement joins TRBV14 to TRBJ1-1, with D possibly matching TRBD1 (6 bases). Germline V gene sequence: CDR1 SGHDN, CDR2 FVKESK. V shed 0 bases and J shed 4 bases, with 12 bases lying between them. The CDR3 loop spans 15 amino acids. Here the CDR3 reads CASSQEGGPGTEAFF. The CDR3 nucleotides are TGTGCCAGCAGCCAAGAGGGGGGGCCGGGCACTGAAGCTTTCTTT.

The V call is TRBV6-6, the J call TRBJ2-3; D remains ambiguous. This CDR3 contains 16 residues. V was trimmed by 2 bases and J by 0 bases, leaving 12 bases between them. Germline lookup yields CDR1 MNHNY and CDR2 SVGAGI (reference sequence). CDR3 loop: CASSYGLSSSTDTQYF. CDR3 in DNA: TGTGCCAGCAGTTACGGGCTCTCATCTAGCACAGATACGCAGTATTTT.